The 23 T cell receptor beta chains presented below share a single source sample, sequenced in a study of blood T cell repertoires in COVID-19. Here immunoSEQ multiplex PCR was the method, and the copy in TCRdb shows in-frame clones only, minus some. Among around 29,000 clones listed, roughly 90% were seen once. Input material: peripheral blood. Receptors originate from a human donor with active COVID-19. The donor label of this sample is uncertain.

This chain joins TRBV29-1 and TRBJ2-5; maybe TRBD2 (5 bases). V gave up 2 bases and J gave up 7 bases, with 14 bases separating them. CDR3 length equals 13 residues. CDR1 and CDR2 from the germline V gene are SQVTM and ANQGSEA. In DNA form, the CDR3 reads TGCAGCGTTGAAAACGGGGTTCTCGGGACCCAGTACTTC. This codes for CSVENGVLGTQYF. Variable domain in full (rest from reference TRBV29-1 and TRBJ2-5): SAVISQKPSRDICQRGTSLTIQCQVDSQVTMMFWYRQQPGQSLTLIATANQGSEATYESGFVIDKFPISRPNLTFSTLTVSNMSPEDSSIYLCSVENGVLGTQYFGPGTRLLVL.

The CDR3 sequence is CASSLGGQQNTEAFF. The CDR3 coding sequence is TGTGCCAGCAGCTTAGGCGGACAGCAGAACACTGAAGCTTTCTTT. The chain recombines TRBV7-3 with TRBJ1-1; a possible D gene is TRBD1 (6 bases). Looked up from germline, CDR1 is SGHTA and CDR2 is FQGTGA. The CDR3 runs to 15 residues. Trimming stripped 2 bases from V and 1 base from J, with 11 bases between.

The chain recombines TRBV11-2 with TRBJ2-5, with 10 positions matching TRBD2. The CDR3 has 18 residues. Trimming at V came to 6 bases and at J to 0 bases, leaving 13 bases not matched to a gene. Looked up from germline, CDR1 is SGHAT and CDR2 is FQNNGV. The CDR3 reads CASSQGTSVLGYQETQYF. The CDR3 DNA reads TGTGCCAGCAGTCAAGGGACTAGCGTATTGGGGTACCAAGAGACCCAGTACTTC. Full variable domain (remainder filled in from reference TRBV11-2 and TRBJ2-5): EAGVAQSPRYKIIEKRQSVAFWCNPISGHATLYWYQQILGQGPKLLIQFQNNGVVDDSQLPKDRFSAERLKGVDSTLKIQPAKLEDSAVYLCASSQGTSVLGYQETQYFGPGTRLLVL.

The V gene is TRBV5-1, the J gene TRBJ2-2; D is unresolved. The V end was cut by 1 base, the J end by 0 bases, with 7 bases between. The germline V gene has CDR1 SGHRS and CDR2 YFSETQ. The CDR3 contains 15 residues. The CDR3 spells CASSLPTSNTGELFF. CDR3 DNA: TGCGCCAGCAGCTTGCCGACATCGAACACCGGGGAGCTGTTTTTT.

The chain combines TRBV7-2 with TRBJ1-1; 8 bases line up with TRBD1. The CDR3 spans 16 residues. CDR1 SGHTA and CDR2 FQGNSA come from the germline V gene. The V gene end was trimmed by 4 bases and the J gene end by 4 bases; junction bases not matched to a gene: 11. CDR3 protein: CASSSQGAQRSTEAFF. The CDR3 coding sequence is TGTGCCAGCAGCTCGCAGGGGGCTCAGCGTAGCACTGAAGCTTTCTTT.

The chain recombines TRBV6-2 or TRBV6-3 with TRBJ2-1; 10 bases fit TRBD2. The ends lost 8 bases at V and 3 bases at J; junction bases unmatched: 13. CDR3 length equals 17 residues. Germline V gives CDR1 MNHEY, CDR2 SVGEGT. Here the CDR3 reads CASRRLAGAILYNEQFF. CDR3 DNA sequence: TGTGCCAGCCGCCGGCTAGCGGGGGCCATCCTCTACAATGAGCAGTTCTTC.

J is TRBJ2-7 and V is TRBV7-3, with 15 bases fitting TRBD2. Germline V lookup: CDR1 SGHTA, CDR2 FQGTGA. CDR3 length: 19 residues. Trimming took 1 base from V and 0 from J; bases not matched to a gene: 7. In DNA form, the CDR3 reads TGTGCCAGCAGCTTAAGAGGGACTAGCGGGGGGAATAGCTCCTACGAGCAGTACTTC. This codes for CASSLRGTSGGNSSYEQYF.

The rearrangement joins TRBV2 to TRBJ1-4, with D possibly being TRBD1 (5 bases). Germline assignment: CDR1 SNHLY and CDR2 FYNNEI. The CDR3 sequence is 15 residues long. V dropped 2 bases and J dropped 7 bases, with 14 bases sitting between them. CDR3 sequence (DNA): TGTGCCAGCAGTGAAAAGAATCAGGGTTCTGAAAAACTGTTTTTT. It yields the protein CASSEKNQGSEKLFF.

This clone has a handful of counts. This chain's CDR3 is CASSYRQGAYEQYF. The DNA of the CDR3 is TGTGCCAGCAGTTACCGACAGGGTGCCTACGAGCAGTACTTC. The J gene is TRBJ2-7, the V gene TRBV6-5; the match to TRBD1 covers 7 bases. Germline CDR1 and CDR2: MNHEY and SVGAGI. The CDR3 consists of 14 residues. V shed 2 bases, J shed 2 bases, and the junction held 3 bases outside the gene matches.

V is TRBV20-1 and J is TRBJ2-3; 9 bases are shared with TRBD1. J lost 2 bases, V lost 3 bases, and 6 bases had no gene match. The length of the CDR3 is 15 residues. CDR1 and CDR2 (germline): DFQATT, SNEGSKA (reference sequence). DNA for the CDR3: TGCAGTGCTAGTCCGACAGGGGGTTACACAGATACGCAGTATTTT. Translating gives CSASPTGGYTDTQYF.

The chain is built from TRBV29-1 and TRBJ1-5; D not resolved. CDR3 length equals 14 residues. Trimming cost V 5 bases and J 6 bases, with 17 bases left between them. Germline V gene sequence: CDR1 SQVTM, CDR2 ANQGSEA. In DNA form, the CDR3 reads TGCAGCGTTCAGTTCTCAAACCGGGGTCAGCCCCAGCATTTT. Its translation: CSVQFSNRGQPQHF. Full variable domain (outside the CDR3, taken from reference TRBV29-1 and TRBJ1-5): SAVISQKPSRDICQRGTSLTIQCQVDSQVTMMFWYRQQPGQSLTLIATANQGSEATYESGFVIDKFPISRPNLTFSTLTVSNMSPEDSSIYLCSVQFSNRGQPQHFGDGTRLSIL.

The sample holds one count of this clone. This chain joins TRBV7-9 and TRBJ1-4; 8 positions match TRBD1. CDR1 SEHNR and CDR2 FQNEAQ come from the germline V gene (reference sequence). This CDR3 is 14 amino acids long. After removal of 4 bases from V and 8 bases from J, the junction contained 6 bases not matched to a gene. The CDR3 nucleotides read TGTGCCAGCAGCTCCGACAGGGGTGAGGAAAAACTGTTTTTT. Translation: CASSSDRGEEKLFF. Looking up the rest from reference TRBV7-9 and TRBJ1-4 gives the full variable domain: DTGVSQNPRHKITKRGQNVTFRCDPISEHNRLYWYRQTLGQGPEFLTYFQNEAQLEKSRLLSDRFSAERPKGSFSTLEIQRTEQGDSAMYLCASSSDRGEEKLFFGSGTQLSVL.

The chain links TRBV7-9 to TRBJ1-1, with D possibly TRBD1 on 5 matching bases. The V end lost 5 bases, the J end lost 0 bases, and 7 bases lay between the germline ends. The germline V gene encodes CDR1 SEHNR and CDR2 FQNEAQ (reference sequence). The CDR3 is 13 residues long. The CDR3 sequence is CASSRTLNTEAFF. In DNA form, the CDR3 reads TGTGCCAGCAGCCGGACACTGAACACTGAAGCTTTCTTT.

This clone has a single count. The chain combines TRBV12-5 with TRBJ2-1, with D perhaps matching TRBD2 (6 bases). Per germline, CDR1 LGHNT and CDR2 FRNRAP. V lost 7 bases and J 6 bases, leaving 19 bases between the germline ends. CDR3 size: 15 residues. CDR3 residues: CASAPRERGTNEQFF. The DNA for the CDR3 is TGTGCTAGTGCCCCGCGGGAACGGGGGACCAATGAGCAGTTCTTC.

The count of this clone is one. The rearrangement uses TRBV4-1 and TRBJ2-5, with TRBD2 identical over 9 bases. From germline, CDR1 is MGHRA and CDR2 YSYEKL. The junction had 8 bases not matched to a gene; V was cut back by 4 bases and J by 2 bases. The CDR3 spans 16 residues. CDR3 DNA sequence: TGCGCCAGCAGCCGAGGAACAGCGGGGGGACAAGAGACCCAGTACTTC. It codes for CASSRGTAGGQETQYF.

The rearrangement uses TRBV3-1 (or the pseudogene TRBV3-2) and TRBJ2-3; 8 bases match TRBD2. The CDR3 totals 16 residues. Germline CDR1 LGHDT, CDR2 YNNKEL (reference sequence). V was pared by 6 bases and J by 5 bases, with 13 bases of the junction left unmatched. CDR3 coding DNA: TGTGCCAGCAGTCCTGTCGGGGGGGGGCGGAGAGATACGCAGTATTTT. Protein: CASSPVGGGRRDTQYF.

The rearrangement joins TRBV9 to TRBJ2-3; D perhaps matches TRBD1 (5 bases). Germline CDR1 SGDLS, CDR2 YYNGEE. The CDR3 totals 14 residues. V lost 4 bases, J lost 4 bases, and 13 bases lay in between. The CDR3 is CASSPPRGADTQYF. The CDR3, as DNA: TGTGCCAGCAGCCCCCCTAGGGGCGCAGATACGCAGTATTTT.

The V call is TRBV6-4, the J call TRBJ2-3; 8 nucleotides line up with TRBD2. The CDR3 loop spans 13 amino acids. Germline V CDR1 and CDR2: MRHNA, SNTAGT. Unmatched junction bases numbered 1, after V lost 6 bases and J lost 2 bases. The CDR3 DNA reads as TGTGCCAGCAGCGGGGGGGCCACAGATACGCAGTATTTT. Translated, it gives CASSGGATDTQYF.

This clone was recorded only once. The genes are TRBV19 and TRBJ1-1; no clear D. With 5 bases removed from V and 8 bases from J, the gap between germline ends came to 18 bases. This CDR3 contains 14 residues. Germline loops: CDR1 LNHDA, CDR2 SQIVND (reference sequence). The CDR3 DNA sequence: TGTGCCAGTAGTTTCCAATTGTACCGAGGGGAAGCTTTCTTT. It yields the protein CASSFQLYRGEAFF.

V gene TRBV12-3 or TRBV12-4 combines with J gene TRBJ2-3, with TRBD2 identical over 10 bases. CDR3 length: 12 amino acids. After removal of 8 bases from V and 8 bases from J, the junction contained 4 bases not matched to a gene. The chain's CDR3 is CASGTSVRTQYF. The DNA for the CDR3 is TGTGCCAGCGGGACTAGCGTCCGTACGCAGTATTTT.

This rearrangement joins TRBV5-1 to TRBJ2-7, with 9 positions matching TRBD1. From germline, CDR1 is SGHRS and CDR2 YFSETQ. CDR3 length: 19 residues. Trimming at V came to 4 bases and at J to 3 bases, leaving 20 bases not matched to a gene. The chain's CDR3 is CASSPKSTKPGQGHYEQYF. The DNA for the CDR3 is TGCGCCAGCAGCCCCAAGTCAACCAAACCGGGACAGGGCCACTACGAGCAGTACTTC.

The gene calls are TRBV19 and TRBJ1-4; unclear D gene. V lost 6 bases and J lost 0, with 20 bases in between. From germline, CDR1 is LNHDA and CDR2 SQIVND (reference sequence). This CDR3 is 18 amino acids long. CDR3 sequence reads: CASSLRGGRVATNEKLFF. As DNA, the CDR3 is TGTGCCAGTAGCCTACGAGGCGGGAGGGTTGCAACTAATGAAAAACTGTTTTTT.

V gene TRBV19 combines with J gene TRBJ2-1; tentatively, D is TRBD2 (7 bases). The CDR3 consists of 21 residues. CDR1 and CDR2 from the germline V gene are LNHDA and SQIVND (reference sequence). Trimming stripped 6 bases from V and 5 bases from J, with 35 bases between. In nucleotides, the CDR3 is TGTGCCAGTAGCCCAGGACAGCGCTTTGTTGCGGCGGGGGTACTTCACAATGAGCAGTTCTTC. Translated: CASSPGQRFVAAGVLHNEQFF.